Reported below is one TCR beta chain. This record belongs to a study of shared clonotypes between healthy human individuals. Deep-level assay runs were performed. Replicate PCRs for sorted subsets used approximately 190 ng DNA; this equaled about 30,000 T cell genomes. Generated by immunoSEQ multiplex PCR, the TCRdb table keeps only in-frame clones and is missing some. The profile covers millions of clones, with 85% to 95% appearing a single time and 0.13% taken by the ten largest. V shed 7 bases and J shed 7 bases, with 9 bases lying between them. Germline CDR1 SGHTA, CDR2 FQGNSA. The CDR3 totals 11 residues. Into CD45RA+ naive and CD45RA-negative memory subsets, the CD4+ cells were split.

The J gene is TRBJ2-3, the V gene TRBV7-2, with D unresolved. Sequenced material: naive CD4+ T cells sorted from blood. Subset reported: CD45RA+ positively selected. The sequence came from a man between 18 and 29 years old in good health. The CDR3, as DNA: TGTGCCAGCACCTCCGGAAATACGCAGTATTTT. Translation gives CASTSGNTQYF. Full variable domain (missing parts from reference TRBV7-2 and TRBJ2-3): GAGVSQSPSNKVTEKGKDVELRCDPISGHTALYWYRQSLGQGLEFLIYFQGNSAPDKSGLPSDRFSAERTGGSVSTLTIQRTQQEDSAVYLCASTSGNTQYFGPGTRLTVL.